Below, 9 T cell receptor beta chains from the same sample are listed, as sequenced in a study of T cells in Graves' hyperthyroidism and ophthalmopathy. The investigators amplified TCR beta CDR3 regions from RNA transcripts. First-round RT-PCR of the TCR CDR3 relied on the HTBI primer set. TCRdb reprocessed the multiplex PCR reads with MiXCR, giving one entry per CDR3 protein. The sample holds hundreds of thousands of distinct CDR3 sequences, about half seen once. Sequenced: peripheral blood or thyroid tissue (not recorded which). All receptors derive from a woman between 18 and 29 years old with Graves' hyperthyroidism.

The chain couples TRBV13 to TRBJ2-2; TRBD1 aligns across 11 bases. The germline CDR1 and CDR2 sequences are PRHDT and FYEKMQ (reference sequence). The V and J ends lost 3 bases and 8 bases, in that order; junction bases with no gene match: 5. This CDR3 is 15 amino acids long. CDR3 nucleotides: TGTGCCAGCAGCTTCGGACAGGGGGCTGGTGGGGAGCTGTTTTTT. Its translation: CASSFGQGAGGELFF.

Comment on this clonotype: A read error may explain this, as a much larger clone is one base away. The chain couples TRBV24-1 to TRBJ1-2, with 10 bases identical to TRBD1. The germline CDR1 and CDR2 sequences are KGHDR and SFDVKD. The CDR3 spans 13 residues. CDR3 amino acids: CATGGTGDYSYTF. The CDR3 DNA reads TGTGCCACCGGAGGGACAGGGGACTATAGCTACACCTTC.

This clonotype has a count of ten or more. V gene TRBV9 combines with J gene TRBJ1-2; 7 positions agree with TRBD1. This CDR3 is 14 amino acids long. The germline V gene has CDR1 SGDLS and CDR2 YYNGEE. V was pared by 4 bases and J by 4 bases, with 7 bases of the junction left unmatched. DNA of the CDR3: TGTGCCAGCAGCTTTGGGACAGCCTCCTATGGCTACACCTTC. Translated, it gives CASSFGTASYGYTF.

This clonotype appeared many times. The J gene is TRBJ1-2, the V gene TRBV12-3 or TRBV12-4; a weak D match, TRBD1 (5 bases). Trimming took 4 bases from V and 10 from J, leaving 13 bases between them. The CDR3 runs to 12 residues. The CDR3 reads CASSSDISAYTF. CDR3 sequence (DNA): TGTGCCAGCAGTTCGGACATTTCCGCCTACACCTTC.

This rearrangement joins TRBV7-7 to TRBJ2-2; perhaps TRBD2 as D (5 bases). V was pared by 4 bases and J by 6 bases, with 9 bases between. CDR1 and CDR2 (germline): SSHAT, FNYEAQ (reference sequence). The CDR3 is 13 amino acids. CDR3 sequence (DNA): TGTGCCAGCAGCTCGGGATACCCCGGGGAGCTGTTTTTT. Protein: CASSSGYPGELFF.

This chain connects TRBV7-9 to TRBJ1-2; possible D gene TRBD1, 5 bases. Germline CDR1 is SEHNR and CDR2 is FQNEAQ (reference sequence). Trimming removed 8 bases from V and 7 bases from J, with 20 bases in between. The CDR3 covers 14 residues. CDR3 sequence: CASLEGLGAGGYTF. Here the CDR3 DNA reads TGTGCCAGCTTGGAGGGGTTGGGAGCCGGTGGCTACACCTTC.

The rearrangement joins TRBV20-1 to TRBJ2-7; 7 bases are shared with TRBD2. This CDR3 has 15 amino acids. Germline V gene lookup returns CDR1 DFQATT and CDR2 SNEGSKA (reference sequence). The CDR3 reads CSLRLMREPSYEQYF. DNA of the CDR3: TGCAGCCTCCGTTTGATGCGGGAGCCGTCCTACGAGCAGTACTTC.

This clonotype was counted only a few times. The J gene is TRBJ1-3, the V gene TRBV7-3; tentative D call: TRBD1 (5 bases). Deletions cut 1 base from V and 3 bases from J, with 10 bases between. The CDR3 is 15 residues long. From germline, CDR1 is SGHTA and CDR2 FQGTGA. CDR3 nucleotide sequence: TGTGCCAGCAGCTTAAACCGACAGCTTGGAAACACCATATATTTT. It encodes CASSLNRQLGNTIYF.

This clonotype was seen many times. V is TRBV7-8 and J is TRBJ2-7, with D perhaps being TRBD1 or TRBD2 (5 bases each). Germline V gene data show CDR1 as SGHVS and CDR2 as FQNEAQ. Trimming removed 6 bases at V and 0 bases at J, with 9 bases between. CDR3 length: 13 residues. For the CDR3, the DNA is TGTGCCAGCAGGTCCGGGACCTCCTACGAGCAGTACTTC. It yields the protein CASRSGTSYEQYF.